A single sample gave rise to the 24 T cell receptor beta chains below, sequenced in a study of T-cell memory formation after mild COVID-19. In TCRdb, the 5' RACE reads were re-called with MiXCR into one record per CDR3 protein. The table records 100,000 or so distinct CDR3 sequences, roughly 10% of them present only once. The sequenced material came from PBMCs or a T cell subset sorted from them (not recorded which). The source of these receptors is a man aged 18 to 30 who had mild COVID-19 (a few samples of this study predate the infection). Cell type and time point are not known.

This chain connects TRBV6-5 to TRBJ2-2, with D hard to call. CDR1 and CDR2 (germline): MNHEY, SVGAGI. V was clipped by 4 bases and J by 4 bases, with 4 bases between them. The CDR3 sequence is 12 residues long. This CDR3 reads CASSSFTGELFF. The CDR3 region has the DNA TGTGCCAGCAGTTCCTTCACCGGGGAGCTGTTTTTT.

This chain joins TRBV7-9 and TRBJ1-1; 7 bases agree with TRBD1. The germline V gene encodes CDR1 SEHNR and CDR2 FQNEAQ (reference sequence). The J segment lost 1 base and the V segment lost 5 bases, leaving 4 bases of the junction unmatched. The CDR3 extends over 14 amino acids. CDR3 loop: CASSPGTANTEAFF. The CDR3 nucleotides read TGTGCCAGCAGCCCCGGGACAGCGAACACTGAAGCTTTCTTT.

This clonotype was recorded a few times. The V call is TRBV4-1, the J call TRBJ2-3, with D possibly being TRBD2 (5 bases). This CDR3 is built from 15 residues. Germline-derived CDR1 and CDR2 are MGHRA and YSYEKL. The ends were cut back, 0 bases at V and 5 bases at J, with 12 bases in the middle. The DNA of the CDR3 is TGCGCCAGCAGCCAAGAAGCGGCGGCGGGAGATACGCAGTATTTT. Protein product: CASSQEAAAGDTQYF.

This clonotype appeared once. V usage is TRBV9 and J usage is TRBJ2-3; the D gene is possibly TRBD2 (5 bases). This CDR3 contains 15 residues. With 7 bases removed from V and 0 bases from J, the gap between germline ends came to 15 bases. Germline CDR1 is SGDLS and CDR2 is YYNGEE. CDR3 sequence (DNA): TGTGCCAGCCGTCCCAGCGGTGCTAGCACAGATACGCAGTATTTT. Translation: CASRPSGASTDTQYF. Filled out from reference TRBV9 and TRBJ2-3, the complete variable domain reads DSGVTQTPKHLITATGQRVTLRCSPRSGDLSVYWYQQSLDQGLQFLIQYYNGEERAKGNILERFSAQQFPDLHSELNLSSLELGDSALYFCASRPSGASTDTQYFGPGTRLTVL.

DNA for the CDR3: TGTGCCACCAGCAGAGGACAGGCCTTGAACACTGAAGCTTTCTTT. It yields the protein CATSRGQALNTEAFF. The rearrangement joins TRBV15 to TRBJ1-1; tentative D call: TRBD1 (6 bases). The CDR3 has 15 residues. Germline loops: CDR1 LNHNV, CDR2 YYDKDF (reference sequence). With 1 base removed from V and 0 bases from J, the gap between germline ends came to 9 bases.

The V and J genes are TRBV7-2 and TRBJ2-1; 12 bases line up with TRBD2. Germline CDR1 reads SGHTA; CDR2 reads FQGNSA. The CDR3 is 15 amino acids. J was trimmed by 4 bases and V by 4 bases; bases with no gene match: 2. CDR3 DNA sequence: TGTGCCAGCAGCTCGGGACTAGCGGGTTACAATGAGCAGTTCTTC. It is translated as CASSSGLAGYNEQFF.

This clonotype was detected only a few times. The chain links TRBV29-1 to TRBJ2-5, with D possibly called TRBD1 or TRBD2 (6 bases each). The germline V gene has CDR1 SQVTM and CDR2 ANQGSEA. The CDR3 sequence is 16 residues long. Trimming left V 4 bases short and J 0 bases short, with 18 bases between. CDR3: CSVVGAGQLDQETQYF. Written as DNA, the CDR3 is TGCAGCGTTGTGGGGGCGGGGCAGTTAGACCAAGAGACCCAGTACTTC.

This clonotype was seen only once. V usage is TRBV4-3 and J usage is TRBJ2-1; D call uncertain. The CDR3 has 13 residues. CDR1 and CDR2 (germline): LGHNA, YSLEER. Trimming left V 6 bases short and J 4 bases short, with 10 bases between. The chain's CDR3 is CASSRTRYNEQFF. The DNA of the CDR3 is TGCGCCAGCAGTCGCACCAGATACAATGAGCAGTTCTTC.

This clonotype was picked up a small number of times. V is TRBV6-5 and J is TRBJ2-3; possible D gene TRBD1, 6 bases. The CDR3 runs to 12 residues. Looked up from germline, CDR1 is MNHEY and CDR2 is SVGAGI. V was clipped by 5 bases and J by 11 bases, with 14 bases between them. The CDR3 is CASSSTGRGQYF. The CDR3 nucleotides read TGTGCCAGCAGTAGTACAGGGCGTGGGCAGTATTTT.

This chain uses TRBV9 with TRBJ2-3; D ambiguous. The germline V gene has CDR1 SGDLS and CDR2 YYNGEE. V was trimmed by 0 bases and J by 0 bases, leaving 5 bases between them. The CDR3 contains 14 residues. The CDR3 coding sequence is TGTGCCAGCAGCGTAGTACAGAGCACAGATACGCAGTATTTT. Amino acid sequence: CASSVVQSTDTQYF. Full variable domain (outside the CDR3, taken from reference TRBV9 and TRBJ2-3): DSGVTQTPKHLITATGQRVTLRCSPRSGDLSVYWYQQSLDQGLQFLIQYYNGEERAKGNILERFSAQQFPDLHSELNLSSLELGDSALYFCASSVVQSTDTQYFGPGTRLTVL.

V and J are TRBV10-3 and TRBJ2-1; no reliable D call. The CDR3 extends over 14 amino acids. V shed 0 bases and J shed 4 bases, with 7 bases lying between them. Germline V CDR1 and CDR2: ENHRY, SYGVKD. CDR3 sequence reads: CAISESGRYNEQFF. DNA of the CDR3: TGTGCCATCAGTGAGTCGGGTCGGTACAATGAGCAGTTCTTC.

The chain uses TRBV20-1 and TRBJ2-7; 10 bases are shared with TRBD2. The CDR3 totals 17 residues. Germline V gene data show CDR1 as DFQATT and CDR2 as SNEGSKA (reference sequence). The ends lost 2 bases at V and 0 bases at J; junction bases unmatched: 10. The CDR3 DNA reads TGCAGTGCTAGATCCCCTAGTAGCGGGGGGTTCTCCTACGAGCAGTACTTC. Protein: CSARSPSSGGFSYEQYF.

This clonotype appeared a few times. The V and J genes are TRBV5-1 and TRBJ2-3; 16 positions agree with TRBD2. CDR1 is SGHRS, CDR2 YFSETQ, per germline. The CDR3 sequence is 16 residues long. V was pared by 4 bases and J by 3 bases, with 2 bases of the junction left unmatched. CDR3 loop: CASSRGLAGGTDTQYF. The CDR3 bases are TGCGCCAGCAGCCGGGGACTAGCGGGGGGGACAGATACGCAGTATTTT.

This clonotype was seen a few times. The chain couples TRBV9 to TRBJ2-3; a weak D match, TRBD2 (5 bases). Germline V gives CDR1 SGDLS, CDR2 YYNGEE. The CDR3 contains 14 residues. The germline V and J ends were trimmed by 2 bases and 4 bases, with 11 bases remaining between them. The CDR3 is CASSVRLLADTQYF. CDR3 in DNA: TGTGCCAGCAGCGTTCGCCTACTAGCAGATACGCAGTATTTT.

The chain carries TRBV7-6 and TRBJ2-1, with D perhaps matching TRBD1 (6 bases). Trimming pared 1 base from V and 8 bases from J, leaving 15 bases between. CDR1 is SGHVS, CDR2 FNYEAQ, per germline. The CDR3 loop spans 15 amino acids. CDR3 sequence reads: CASSLEDGRGHEQFF. The DNA for the CDR3 is TGTGCCAGCAGCTTAGAGGATGGCAGGGGACATGAGCAGTTCTTC.

This rearrangement joins TRBV6-5 to TRBJ1-4; 9 bases are a match to TRBD1. The trim removed 6 bases at V and 3 bases at J, leaving 14 bases unmatched. Germline V gene data show CDR1 as MNHEY and CDR2 as SVGAGI. The CDR3 is made up of 18 amino acids. The chain's CDR3 is CASRRTGDRLGSNEKLFF. The CDR3 bases are TGTGCCAGCAGAAGGACAGGGGATCGGTTAGGGTCTAATGAAAAACTGTTTTTT.

This clonotype was seen a handful of times. The rearrangement joins TRBV12-3 or TRBV12-4 to TRBJ2-2, with a tentative D call TRBD2 (6 bases). V lost 8 bases and J lost 4, with 17 bases in between. This CDR3 is 15 amino acids long. CDR3 region: CASSGSRGSTGELFF. CDR3 nucleotides: TGTGCCAGCTCCGGGTCGCGGGGCAGCACCGGGGAGCTGTTTTTT.

This chain connects TRBV7-9 to TRBJ1-2, with D possibly TRBD1 on 6 matching bases. Looked up from germline, CDR1 is SEHNR and CDR2 is FQNEAQ (reference sequence). V gave up 4 bases and J gave up 8 bases, with 20 bases separating them. The CDR3 has 15 residues. CDR3 loop: CASSSVSHRVDGYTF. In DNA form, the CDR3 reads TGTGCCAGCAGCTCCGTCTCTCACAGGGTCGACGGCTACACCTTC. Drawing the rest from reference TRBV7-9 and TRBJ1-2, the complete variable domain is DTGVSQNPRHKITKRGQNVTFRCDPISEHNRLYWYRQTLGQGPEFLTYFQNEAQLEKSRLLSDRFSAERPKGSFSTLEIQRTEQGDSAMYLCASSSVSHRVDGYTFGSGTRLTVV.

This clonotype was seen a few times. V is TRBV20-1 and J is TRBJ2-1; 13 nucleotides match TRBD2. The CDR3 consists of 17 residues. Per the germline V gene, CDR1 is DFQATT and CDR2 is SNEGSKA (reference sequence). V shed 5 bases, J shed 0 bases, and the junction held 7 bases outside the gene matches. CDR3 nucleotide sequence: TGCAGTGCTCTGACTAGCGGGGGGATAAGCTCCTACAATGAGCAGTTCTTC. Protein sequence: CSALTSGGISSYNEQFF.

This chain joins TRBV7-6 and TRBJ1-1; the D gene is possibly TRBD1 (6 bases). Germline V gene lookup returns CDR1 SGHVS and CDR2 FNYEAQ. This CDR3 is built from 16 residues. V gave up 4 bases and J gave up 0 bases, with 15 bases separating them. CDR3 nucleotide sequence: TGTGCCAGCAGCTATTACCCTGGGACACTGAACACTGAAGCTTTCTTT. Amino acids: CASSYYPGTLNTEAFF.

This clonotype was recorded a few times. The chain carries TRBV2 and TRBJ2-3, with D possibly matching TRBD1 (6 bases). The CDR3 consists of 14 residues. V shed 5 bases and J shed 2 bases, with 11 bases lying between them. The germline CDR1 and CDR2 sequences are SNHLY and FYNNEI. CDR3 region: CASSWTDSTDTQYF. The CDR3 bases are TGTGCCAGCAGTTGGACAGATTCCACAGATACGCAGTATTTT.

CDR3 DNA: TGTGCCAGCAGTTACTCCGGGGTGAGGTCACCCCTCCACTTT. It yields the protein CASSYSGVRSPLHF. The V call is TRBV6-5, the J call TRBJ1-6, with D hard to call. CDR3 length equals 14 residues. V gave up 0 bases and J gave up 10 bases, with 10 bases separating them. Germline CDR1 MNHEY, CDR2 SVGAGI.

This clonotype was seen a few times. V gene TRBV4-3 combines with J gene TRBJ1-2; a weak D match, TRBD1 (5 bases). Germline-derived CDR1 and CDR2 are LGHNA and YSLEER. V was clipped by 3 bases and J by 2 bases, with 13 bases between them. The CDR3 sequence is 15 residues long. The DNA for the CDR3 is TGCGCCAGCAGCCAGGACCGGGACGGAAACTATGGCTACACCTTC. Encoded protein: CASSQDRDGNYGYTF.

This clonotype came up a few times. The rearrangement links TRBV6-2 or TRBV6-3 to TRBJ2-3; tentatively, D is TRBD2 (7 bases). Germline CDR1 and CDR2: MNHEY and SVGEGT. V was pared by 4 bases and J by 0 bases, with 14 bases between. This CDR3 has 16 amino acids. Here the CDR3 reads CASSSGGGYSTDTQYF. The CDR3 nucleotides read TGTGCCAGCAGTTCCGGCGGGGGCTACAGCACAGATACGCAGTATTTT.